The clone carrying this T cell receptor (beta chain) was observed at least ten times. Antigen unknown. The data belong to a study of T cells after yellow fever vaccination. Overall study context: Low-cell-number fractions underwent preparation using SMART-Seq v4 Ultra Low Input. Study-level results: The study found a weaker secondary response that peaked faster, day 5 versus 15.

By 5'RACE template switching, TCR cDNA was produced, with a universal primer site and UMIs added in the process. MiXCR, run by TCRdb on the 5' RACE reads, gives a single entry per CDR3 protein. This table holds around 140,000 distinct CDR3 sequences, approximately 6.6% found once. CDR1 and CDR2 from the germline V gene are SEHNR and FQNEAQ (reference sequence). The CDR3 is made up of 15 amino acids. Trimming removed 5 bases from V and 4 bases from J; junction bases left unmatched: 6. The source material was CD4+ T cells sorted from PBMCs, sampled 10 days after the yellow fever booster vaccination. The TCR comes from a young man who received the YFV17D yellow fever vaccine. The chain uses TRBV7-9 and TRBJ1-3; 9 bases map to TRBD1. The CDR3 region is CASSHRDRAGNTIYF. The CDR3 coding sequence is TGTGCCAGCAGCCACCGGGACAGGGCCGGAAACACCATATATTTT. The whole variable domain, filled in from reference TRBV7-9 and TRBJ1-3, reads DTGVSQNPRHKITKRGQNVTFRCDPISEHNRLYWYRQTLGQGPEFLTYFQNEAQLEKSRLLSDRFSAERPKGSFSTLEIQRTEQGDSAMYLCASSHRDRAGNTIYFGEGSWLTVV.